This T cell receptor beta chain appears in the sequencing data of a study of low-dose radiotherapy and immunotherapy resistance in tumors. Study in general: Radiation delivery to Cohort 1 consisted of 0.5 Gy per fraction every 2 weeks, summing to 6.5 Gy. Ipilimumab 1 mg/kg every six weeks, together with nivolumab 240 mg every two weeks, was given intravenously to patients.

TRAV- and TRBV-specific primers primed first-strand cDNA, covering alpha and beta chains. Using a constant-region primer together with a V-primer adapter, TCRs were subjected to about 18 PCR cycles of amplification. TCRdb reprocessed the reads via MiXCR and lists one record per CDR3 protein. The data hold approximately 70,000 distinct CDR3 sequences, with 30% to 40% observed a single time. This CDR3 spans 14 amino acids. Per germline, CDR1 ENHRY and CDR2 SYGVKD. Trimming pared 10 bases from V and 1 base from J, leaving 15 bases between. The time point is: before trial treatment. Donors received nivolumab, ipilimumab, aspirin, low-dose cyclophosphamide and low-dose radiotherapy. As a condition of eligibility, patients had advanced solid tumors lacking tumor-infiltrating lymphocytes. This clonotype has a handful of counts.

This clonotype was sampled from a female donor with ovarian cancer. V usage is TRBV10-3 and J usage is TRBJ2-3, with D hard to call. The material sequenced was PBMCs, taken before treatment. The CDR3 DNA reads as TGTGCCACGAGTTTTGGACGGGGCACAGATACGCAGTATTTT. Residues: CATSFGRGTDTQYF.